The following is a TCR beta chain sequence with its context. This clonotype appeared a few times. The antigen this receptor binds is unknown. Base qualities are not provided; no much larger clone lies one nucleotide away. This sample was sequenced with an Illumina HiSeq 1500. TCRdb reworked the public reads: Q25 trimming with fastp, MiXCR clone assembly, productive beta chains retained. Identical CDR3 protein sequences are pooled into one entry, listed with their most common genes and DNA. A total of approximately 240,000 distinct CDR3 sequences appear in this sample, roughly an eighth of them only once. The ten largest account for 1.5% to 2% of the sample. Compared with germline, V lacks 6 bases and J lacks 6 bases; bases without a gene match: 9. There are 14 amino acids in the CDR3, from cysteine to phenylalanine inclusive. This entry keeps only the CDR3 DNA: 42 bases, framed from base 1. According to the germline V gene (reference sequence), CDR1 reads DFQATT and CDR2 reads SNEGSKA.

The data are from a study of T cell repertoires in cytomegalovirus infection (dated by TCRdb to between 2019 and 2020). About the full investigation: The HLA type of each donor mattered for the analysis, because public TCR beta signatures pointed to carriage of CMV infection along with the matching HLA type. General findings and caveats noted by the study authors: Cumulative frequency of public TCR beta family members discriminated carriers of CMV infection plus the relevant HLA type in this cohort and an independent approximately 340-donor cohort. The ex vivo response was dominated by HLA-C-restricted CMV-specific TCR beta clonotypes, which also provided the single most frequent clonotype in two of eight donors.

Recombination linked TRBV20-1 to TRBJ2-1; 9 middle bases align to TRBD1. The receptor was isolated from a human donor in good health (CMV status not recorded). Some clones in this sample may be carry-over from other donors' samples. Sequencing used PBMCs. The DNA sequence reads TGCAGTGCGATTTTCGGGACAGGGCTCAATGAGCAGTTCTTC. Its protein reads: CSAIFGTGLNEQFF.